This entry lists 24 T cell receptor beta chains sequenced from one sample in a study of blood T cell repertoires in COVID-19. Data came from immunoSEQ multiplex PCR; TCRdb stores just in-frame clones and leaves some out. Here the sample spans some 200,000 clones, less than 85% being singletons. Sequencing used peripheral blood. The receptors stem from a woman aged 80 or older with COVID-19, enrolled during active disease.

This CDR3 is CASSYSGGGRYEQYF. The DNA of the CDR3 is TGTGCCAGCAGTTACTCAGGGGGGGGAAGGTACGAGCAGTACTTC. The chain carries TRBV6-5 and TRBJ2-7, with D possibly matching TRBD2 (7 bases). V shed 0 bases and J shed 4 bases, with 13 bases lying between them. The CDR3 sequence is 15 residues long. The germline CDR1 and CDR2 sequences are MNHEY and SVGAGI.

The chain couples TRBV5-1 to TRBJ2-1; the match to TRBD2 covers 8 bases. Losses at the gene ends were 2 bases for V and 1 base for J; bases not matched to a gene: 5. The CDR3 totals 16 residues. Germline V gene data show CDR1 as SGHRS and CDR2 as YFSETQ. In DNA form, the CDR3 reads TGCGCCAGCAGCTTTGCGGGAGGCCTTTCCTACAATGAGCAGTTCTTC. This codes for CASSFAGGLSYNEQFF.

The chain links TRBV27 to TRBJ2-7; 11 nucleotides agree with TRBD2. CDR1 is MNHEY and CDR2 is SMNVEV in the germline V gene (reference sequence). The ends lost 5 bases at V and 3 bases at J; junction bases unmatched: 6. This CDR3 has 15 residues. Here the CDR3 reads CASSQGLAAYYEQYF. CDR3 DNA sequence: TGTGCCAGCAGTCAGGGACTAGCGGCCTACTACGAGCAGTACTTC.

The chain combines TRBV18 with TRBJ1-4; 7 bases fit TRBD1. V was clipped by 3 bases and J by 8 bases; unmatched bases: 3. Germline V gene lookup returns CDR1 KGHSH and CDR2 LQKENI. CDR3 size: 13 residues. This CDR3 reads CASSPGQLEKLFF. The DNA of the CDR3 is TGTGCCAGCTCACCGGGACAGCTGGAAAAACTGTTTTTT.

The rearrangement joins TRBV5-1 to TRBJ1-1; 8 bases map to TRBD1. This CDR3 has 12 residues. V lost 0 bases and J lost 11; bases outside the gene matches: 3. Germline CDR1 reads SGHRS; CDR2 reads YFSETQ. CDR3 in amino acids: CASSLATGEAFF. CDR3 bases: TGCGCCAGCAGCTTGGCGACAGGGGAGGCTTTCTTT.

The chain employs TRBV9 and TRBJ1-3; TRBD1 is a possible D gene (5 bases). Germline V CDR1 and CDR2: SGDLS, YYNGEE. Trimming shortened V by 2 bases and J by 2 bases, and 8 bases separated the two germline ends. CDR3 size: 14 residues. CDR3 sequence: CASSVGQAGNTIYF. The CDR3 DNA reads TGTGCCAGCAGCGTGGGGCAGGCTGGAAACACCATATATTTT.

V and J are TRBV7-8 and TRBJ1-5; D remains unclear. Trimming removed 5 bases at V and 6 bases at J, with 14 bases between. The CDR3 covers 14 residues. Per the germline V gene, CDR1 is SGHVS and CDR2 is FQNEAQ. CDR3 sequence reads: CASSPDSLGQPQHF. The CDR3 nucleotides are TGTGCCAGCAGCCCCGACTCTCTCGGTCAGCCCCAGCATTTT.

The rearrangement links TRBV24-1 to TRBJ2-7, with TRBD1 identical over 7 bases. CDR3 size: 15 residues. Germline V gene lookup returns CDR1 KGHDR and CDR2 SFDVKD. Trimming cost V 3 bases and J 2 bases; bases outside gene matches: 6. The CDR3 nucleotides are TGTGCCACCAGTGATGCCCGGACAGGCACCTACGAGCAGTACTTC. Its protein product is CATSDARTGTYEQYF.

V gene TRBV27 combines with J gene TRBJ2-7; D is perhaps TRBD1 (6 bases). Germline-derived CDR1 and CDR2 are MNHEY and SMNVEV (reference sequence). Trimming removed 5 bases from V and 3 bases from J, with 17 bases in between. CDR3 length: 15 residues. CDR3 loop: CASSRGTLDYYEQYF. The CDR3 DNA reads as TGTGCCAGCAGTAGGGGGACATTGGATTACTACGAGCAGTACTTC.

V usage is TRBV10-2 and J usage is TRBJ2-7; no reliable D call. Trimming removed 6 bases at V and 3 bases at J, with 6 bases between. This CDR3 has 11 residues. Germline V gene data show CDR1 as WSHSY and CDR2 as SAAADI. DNA of the CDR3: TGCGCCAGCAGGTTCAACTACGAGCAGTACTTC. Its protein is CASRFNYEQYF.

The chain employs TRBV18 and TRBJ2-7, with D perhaps matching TRBD2 (6 bases). Per the germline V gene, CDR1 is KGHSH and CDR2 is LQKENI. V shed 3 bases and J shed 6 bases, with 18 bases lying between them. This CDR3 contains 15 residues. CDR3 sequence (DNA): TGTGCCAGCTCACCCCCGGGGCGGGGAACCGCCGAGCAGTACTTC. Translated, it gives CASSPPGRGTAEQYF.

This chain uses TRBV19 with TRBJ2-5; 8 bases agree with TRBD2. The J segment lost 1 base and the V segment lost 9 bases, leaving 10 bases of the junction unmatched. The CDR3 runs 15 residues. CDR1 LNHDA and CDR2 SQIVND come from the germline V gene (reference sequence). CDR3 sequence: CASSSLRGGQETQYF. The CDR3 DNA reads as TGTGCCAGCAGTTCCTTACGGGGGGGCCAAGAGACCCAGTACTTC.

This clone turned up a few times. This sequence joins TRBV19 and TRBJ1-1; 7 nucleotides line up with TRBD1. CDR1 and CDR2 from the germline V gene are LNHDA and SQIVND (reference sequence). The CDR3 consists of 13 residues. With V trimmed by 7 bases and J by 5 bases, 7 bases remained unmatched. The CDR3 loop is CASKTGWETEAFF. The DNA for the CDR3 is TGTGCCAGTAAGACAGGGTGGGAAACTGAAGCTTTCTTT.

The chain links TRBV7-3 to TRBJ2-1; 8 nucleotides match TRBD2. The V segment lost 7 bases and the J segment 8 bases; nucleotides outside the gene matches: 13. This CDR3 is 15 amino acids long. The germline gives CDR1 SGHTA, CDR2 FQGTGA. The CDR3 DNA follows: TGTGCCAGCAAAGTAGCGGGAACACTAGGCCATGAGCAGTTCTTC. It yields the protein CASKVAGTLGHEQFF.

The rearrangement joins TRBV9 to TRBJ2-7; TRBD2 matches 14 bases. V shed 2 bases, J shed 2 bases, and the junction held 3 bases outside the gene matches. The CDR3 runs to 16 residues. In germline, CDR1 is SGDLS, CDR2 YYNGEE. For the CDR3, the DNA is TGTGCCAGCAGCGTGGGGACTAGCGGGGGAACCTACGAGCAGTACTTC. It is translated as CASSVGTSGGTYEQYF.

J is TRBJ2-7 and V is TRBV7-8; 13 bases are a match to TRBD2. Trimming at V came to 4 bases and at J to 1 base, leaving 13 bases not matched to a gene. The V gene's germline CDR1 is SGHVS and CDR2 FQNEAQ. CDR3 length: 19 residues. CDR3 sequence (DNA): TGTGCCAGCAGCTCGGGACTAGCGGGGAGAGCGGGGGGATCCTACGAGCAGTACTTC. It yields the protein CASSSGLAGRAGGSYEQYF.

The rearrangement joins TRBV19 to TRBJ1-5; 8 bases fit TRBD1. Germline assignment: CDR1 LNHDA and CDR2 SQIVND (reference sequence). The V segment lost 4 bases and the J segment 4 bases; nucleotides outside the gene matches: 6. The CDR3 runs to 15 residues. The CDR3 spells CASSTSRGPNQPQHF. The CDR3 bases are TGTGCCAGTAGTACATCCAGGGGGCCGAATCAGCCCCAGCATTTT.

This clone occurred once. The chain recombines TRBV2 with TRBJ1-3; 7 nucleotides agree with TRBD1. Germline loops: CDR1 SNHLY, CDR2 FYNNEI. V lost 6 bases, J lost 5 bases, and 7 bases stayed unmatched. The CDR3 is 14 residues long. CDR3 protein: CASRGTASRNTIYF. In DNA, the CDR3 is TGTGCCAGCAGGGGGACAGCTAGTAGAAACACCATATATTTT.

The V and J genes are TRBV19 and TRBJ1-5, with 8 bases aligning to TRBD1. V was clipped by 6 bases and J by 7 bases; unmatched bases: 11. Per the germline V gene, CDR1 is LNHDA and CDR2 is SQIVND (reference sequence). This CDR3 is 15 amino acids long. The CDR3 sequence: CASRTGQGGGQPQHF. CDR3 DNA sequence: TGTGCCAGTAGAACTGGACAGGGTGGGGGACAGCCCCAGCATTTT.

This chain joins TRBV19 and TRBJ2-7; D perhaps matches TRBD2 (5 bases). Germline CDR1 LNHDA, CDR2 SQIVND (reference sequence). The CDR3 runs 14 residues. V lost 9 bases, J lost 0 bases, and 15 bases lay in between. The CDR3 DNA reads as TGTGCCAGGGGTGGTAGCGCACCCTCCTACGAGCAGTACTTC. It encodes CARGGSAPSYEQYF.

The rearrangement joins TRBV29-1 to TRBJ2-1, with TRBD1 matching over 7 bases. This CDR3 region has 15 residues. Per the germline V gene, CDR1 is SQVTM and CDR2 is ANQGSEA. V lost 5 bases, J lost 6 bases, and 13 bases stayed unmatched. CDR3 amino acids: CSVRQGPPLSNEQFF. Here the CDR3 DNA reads TGCAGCGTTCGACAGGGCCCTCCCTTAAGCAATGAGCAGTTCTTC.

This chain connects TRBV11-3 to TRBJ2-1; D not certain. From germline, CDR1 is SGHNT and CDR2 YENEEA. Trimming removed 3 bases at V and 5 bases at J, with 5 bases between. The CDR3 extends over 12 amino acids. For the CDR3, the DNA is TGTGCCAGCAGCTTTGTCGACAATGAGCAGTTCTTC. Translation gives CASSFVDNEQFF.

This chain joins TRBV2 and TRBJ1-5; 7 bases line up with TRBD1. Looked up from germline, CDR1 is SNHLY and CDR2 is FYNNEI. The CDR3 is 14 residues long. V trimming: 6 bases; J trimming: 3 bases; junction bases outside the gene matches: 5. This CDR3 reads CASSEDRTNQPQHF. CDR3 DNA: TGTGCCAGCAGCGAGGACAGGACCAATCAGCCCCAGCATTTT.

This chain joins TRBV27 and TRBJ1-4; a weak D match, TRBD1 (6 bases). The V gene lost 7 bases and the J gene lost 1 base, with 19 bases spanning the gap. Germline V gives CDR1 MNHEY, CDR2 SMNVEV (reference sequence). This CDR3 is built from 17 residues. Here the CDR3 DNA reads TGTGCCAGCAAATGGGGAGGGGGGGCGCGAACTAATGAAAAACTGTTTTTT. Amino acid sequence: CASKWGGGARTNEKLFF.